The T cell receptor (beta chain) under discussion was sequenced for a study of OX40 agonist ivuxolimab in advanced cancers. Background on the study: Three patients showed partial responses: one hepatocellular carcinoma and two cutaneous melanoma cases.

Points from the study as a whole: There were, on average, more expanded clones in CD8+ T cells than in CD4+. Partial responders dosed at 0.1-3.0 mg/kg displayed clonal expansion ranking among the lowest.

TCRdb keeps only in-frame clones here, not all; method: immunoSEQ multiplex PCR. The table includes some 83,000 clones, about 86% detected once. As for this clone: Its antigen remains unknown.

This sample comprised CD4+ or CD8+ T cells sorted from blood, obtained in a trial of the OX40 agonist ivuxolimab. This sequence originates from an adult with an advanced solid tumor such as melanoma, head and neck, liver or kidney cancer.

The CDR3, as DNA: TGTGCCTGGACCCCCGGGGGCTACAATCAGCCCCAGCATTTT. This gives the protein CAWTPGGYNQPQHF. V usage is TRBV30 and J usage is TRBJ1-5, with D possibly matching TRBD1 (6 bases). There are 14 residues in the CDR3. In germline, CDR1 is GTSNPN, CDR2 SVGIG (reference sequence). The V and J ends lost 4 bases and 3 bases respectively, with 13 bases between them.